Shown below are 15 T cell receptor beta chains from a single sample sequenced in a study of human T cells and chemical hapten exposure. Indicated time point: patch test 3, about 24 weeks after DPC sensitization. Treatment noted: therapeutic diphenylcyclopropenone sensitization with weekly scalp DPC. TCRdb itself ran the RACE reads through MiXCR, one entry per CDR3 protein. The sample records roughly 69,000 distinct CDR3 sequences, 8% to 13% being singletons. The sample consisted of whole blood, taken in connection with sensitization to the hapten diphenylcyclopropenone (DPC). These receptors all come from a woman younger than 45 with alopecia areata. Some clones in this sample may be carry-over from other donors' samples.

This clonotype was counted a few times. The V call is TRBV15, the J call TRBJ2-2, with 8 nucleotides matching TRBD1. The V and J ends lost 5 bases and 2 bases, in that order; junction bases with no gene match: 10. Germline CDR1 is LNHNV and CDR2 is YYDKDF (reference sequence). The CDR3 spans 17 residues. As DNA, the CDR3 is TGTGCCACCAGCCATCTACCCGGGACAGGCAACACCGGGGAGCTGTTTTTT. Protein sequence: CATSHLPGTGNTGELFF.

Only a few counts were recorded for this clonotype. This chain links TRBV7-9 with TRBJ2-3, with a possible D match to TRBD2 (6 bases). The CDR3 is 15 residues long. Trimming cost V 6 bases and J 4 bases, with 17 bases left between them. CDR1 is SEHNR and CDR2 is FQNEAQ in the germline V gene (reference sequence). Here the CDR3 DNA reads TGTGCCAGCAGACTGGGGGGTCAGCCCCCAGATACGCAGTATTTT. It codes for CASRLGGQPPDTQYF.

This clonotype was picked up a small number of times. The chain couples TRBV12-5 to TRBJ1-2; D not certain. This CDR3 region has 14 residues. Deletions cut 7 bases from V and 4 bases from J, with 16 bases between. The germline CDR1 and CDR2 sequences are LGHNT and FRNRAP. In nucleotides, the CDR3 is TGTGCTAGTGCCGTGGACGGCCATGGCTATGGCTACACCTTC. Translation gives CASAVDGHGYGYTF.

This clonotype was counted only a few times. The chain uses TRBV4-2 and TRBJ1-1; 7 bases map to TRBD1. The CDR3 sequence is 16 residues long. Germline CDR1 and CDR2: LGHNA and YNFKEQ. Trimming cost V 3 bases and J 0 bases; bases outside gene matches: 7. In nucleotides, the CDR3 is TGTGCCAGCAGCCAGGGACAGTTAGTCATGAACACTGAAGCTTTCTTT. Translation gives CASSQGQLVMNTEAFF.

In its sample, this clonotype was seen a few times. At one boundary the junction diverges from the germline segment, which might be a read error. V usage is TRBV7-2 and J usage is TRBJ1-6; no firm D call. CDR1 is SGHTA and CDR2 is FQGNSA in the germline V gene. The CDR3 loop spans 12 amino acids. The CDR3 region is CASSSNNSPLHF. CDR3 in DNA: TGTGCCAGCAGCTCGAATAATTCGCCCCTCCACTTT.

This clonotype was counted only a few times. The CDR3 coding sequence is TGTGCCAGCAGTGGCGGGGGGGCCTCTGCGCAGTATTTT. Translating it yields CASSGGGASAQYF. The V gene is TRBV7-2, the J gene TRBJ2-3; 9 positions agree with TRBD2. There are 13 residues in the CDR3. Germline assignment: CDR1 SGHTA and CDR2 FQGNSA. The V and J ends lost 6 bases and 10 bases, in that order; junction bases with no gene match: 8.

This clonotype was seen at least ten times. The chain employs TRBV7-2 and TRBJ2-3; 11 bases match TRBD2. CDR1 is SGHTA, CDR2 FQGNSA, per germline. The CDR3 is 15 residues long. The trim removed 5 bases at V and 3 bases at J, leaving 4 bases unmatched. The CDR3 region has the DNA TGTGCCAGCAGCCGGGGGACTAGCGGTACAGATACGCAGTATTTT. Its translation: CASSRGTSGTDTQYF.

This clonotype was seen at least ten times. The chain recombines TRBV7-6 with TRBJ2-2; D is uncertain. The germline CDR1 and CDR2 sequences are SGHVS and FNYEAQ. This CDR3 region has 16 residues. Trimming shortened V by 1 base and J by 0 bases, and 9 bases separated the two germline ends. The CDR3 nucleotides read TGTGCCAGCAGCTTAGTGGGCCCCCCGAACACCGGGGAGCTGTTTTTT. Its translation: CASSLVGPPNTGELFF.

The CDR3, as DNA: TGCAGCTCCCTTTCCTGGGGGGAAGAGACCCAGTACTTC. It is translated as CSSLSWGEETQYF. The genes are TRBV29-1 and TRBJ2-5; perhaps TRBD2 as D (6 bases). Germline-derived CDR1 and CDR2 are SQVTM and ANQGSEA. This CDR3 region has 13 residues. V was shortened by 8 bases and J by 3 bases, with 16 bases between the two germline ends.

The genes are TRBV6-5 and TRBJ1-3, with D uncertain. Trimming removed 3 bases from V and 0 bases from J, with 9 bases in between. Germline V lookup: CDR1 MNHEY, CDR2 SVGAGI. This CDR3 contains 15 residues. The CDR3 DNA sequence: TGTGCCAGCAGTTATGGAGGAGCCTCTGGAAACACCATATATTTT. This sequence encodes CASSYGGASGNTIYF.

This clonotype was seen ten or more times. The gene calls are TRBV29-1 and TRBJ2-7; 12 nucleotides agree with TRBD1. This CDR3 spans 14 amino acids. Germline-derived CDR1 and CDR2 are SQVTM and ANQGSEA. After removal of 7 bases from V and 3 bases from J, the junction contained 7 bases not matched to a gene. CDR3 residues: CSAIGTGGFYEQYF. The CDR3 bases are TGCAGCGCAATAGGGACAGGGGGCTTCTACGAGCAGTACTTC.

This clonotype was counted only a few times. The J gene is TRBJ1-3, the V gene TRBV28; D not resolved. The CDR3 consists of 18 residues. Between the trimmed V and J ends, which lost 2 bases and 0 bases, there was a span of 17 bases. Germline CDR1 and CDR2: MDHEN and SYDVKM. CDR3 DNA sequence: TGTGCCAGCAGTTTAGCGGCTGTCGGACCGGCCTCTGGAAACACCATATATTTT. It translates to CASSLAAVGPASGNTIYF.

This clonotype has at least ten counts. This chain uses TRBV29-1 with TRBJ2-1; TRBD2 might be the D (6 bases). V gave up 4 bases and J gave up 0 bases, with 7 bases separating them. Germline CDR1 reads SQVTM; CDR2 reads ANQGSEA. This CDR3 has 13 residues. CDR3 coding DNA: TGCAGCGTTGTGGGGGGCTCCTACAATGAGCAGTTCTTC. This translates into CSVVGGSYNEQFF.

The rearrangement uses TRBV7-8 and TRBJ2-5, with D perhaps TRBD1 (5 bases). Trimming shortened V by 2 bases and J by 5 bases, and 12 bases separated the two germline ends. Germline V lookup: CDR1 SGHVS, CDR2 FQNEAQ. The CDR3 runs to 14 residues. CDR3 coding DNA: TGTGCCAGCAGCTTAAGGGGTATAGGGGAGACCCAGTACTTC. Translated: CASSLRGIGETQYF.

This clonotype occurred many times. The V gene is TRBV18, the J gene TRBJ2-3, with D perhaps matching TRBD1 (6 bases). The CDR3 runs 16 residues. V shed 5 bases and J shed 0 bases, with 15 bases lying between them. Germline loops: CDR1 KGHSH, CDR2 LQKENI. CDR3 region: CASSFRQVQSTDTQYF. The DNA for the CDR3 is TGTGCCAGCTCATTCAGACAGGTCCAGAGCACAGATACGCAGTATTTT.